These 18 T cell receptor beta chains were all obtained from the same sample, sequenced in a study of shared clonotypes between healthy human individuals (TCRdb year 2020). The protocol used for the library was the immunoSEQ multiplex PCR assay. This is the immuneACCESS table as TCRdb keeps it, with only in-frame sequences that have V and J called. A part of the clones is gone; compared with another copy, unresolved V genes explain less than half, and the rest is unexplained. The table for this sample lists about 600,000 clones; 95% to 98% of them were counted only once. The top ten hold about 0.06% of the sample. The sequenced sample consisted of naive CD4+ T cells sorted from blood. This specimen's cell subset or site label, per the study, means: CD45RA+ positively selected. Source of these receptors: a woman in her 30s in good health.

The CDR3: CASSIPSPTGGHQPQHF. The CDR3 nucleotides are TGTGCCAGTAGTATCCCGTCCCCGACAGGGGGCCATCAGCCCCAGCATTTT. The genes are TRBV19 and TRBJ1-5; 10 bases are shared with TRBD1. CDR1 is LNHDA and CDR2 is SQIVND in the germline V gene (reference sequence). CDR3 length equals 17 residues. Trimming at V came to 3 bases and at J to 5 bases, leaving 10 bases not matched to a gene.

The V call is TRBV29-1, the J call TRBJ2-4, with D uncertain. With 6 bases removed from V and 8 bases from J, the gap between germline ends came to 11 bases. The length of the CDR3 is 11 residues. Germline CDR1 SQVTM, CDR2 ANQGSEA. For the CDR3, the DNA is TGCAGCGTCGCTGGGTCGGACATTCAGTACTTC. Encoded protein: CSVAGSDIQYF.

This chain uses TRBV10-2 with TRBJ2-7, with 7 positions matching TRBD1. CDR1 WSHSY and CDR2 SAAADI come from the germline V gene. Trimming took 6 bases from V and 2 from J; bases not matched to a gene: 7. The CDR3 is made up of 14 amino acids. The CDR3 loop reads CASSGTVGPYEQYF. The CDR3 nucleotides read TGCGCCAGCAGCGGGACAGTGGGTCCCTACGAGCAGTACTTC.

This chain connects TRBV2 to TRBJ2-7; a weak D match, TRBD1 (5 bases). Per the germline V gene, CDR1 is SNHLY and CDR2 is FYNNEI. V gave up 8 bases and J gave up 4 bases, with 18 bases separating them. CDR3 size: 14 residues. The CDR3 DNA follows: TGTGCCAGCCTCAAATTAGGGGCTCCATACGAGCAGTACTTC. It encodes CASLKLGAPYEQYF.

As to this clone: The identical CDR3 is also encoded by other nucleotide sequences in the sample. The rearrangement links TRBV28 to TRBJ2-3; D might be TRBD1 (5 bases). The V gene's germline CDR1 is MDHEN and CDR2 SYDVKM. The CDR3 spans 14 residues. V was cut by 2 bases and J by 4 bases, with 10 bases left in between. The CDR3 DNA reads TGTGCCAGCAGTTTAAGGGGCGGCTCAGATACGCAGTATTTT. It translates to CASSLRGGSDTQYF.

This sequence joins TRBV28 and TRBJ2-7; 9 bases line up with TRBD2. The CDR3 has 21 residues. The J segment lost 0 bases and the V segment lost 2 bases, leaving 20 bases of the junction unmatched. CDR1 is MDHEN and CDR2 is SYDVKM in the germline V gene. CDR3 in amino acids: CASSLPPVWSGRPDFSYEQYF. Written as DNA, the CDR3 is TGTGCCAGCAGTTTACCGCCCGTTTGGAGCGGGAGGCCCGACTTCTCCTACGAGCAGTACTTC.

This chain uses TRBV5-1 with TRBJ2-1; the match to TRBD1 covers 7 bases. Losses at the gene ends were 3 bases for V and 3 bases for J; bases not matched to a gene: 3. Germline CDR1 SGHRS, CDR2 YFSETQ. CDR3 length: 14 residues. The CDR3 loop reads CASSSGTVYNEQFF. In nucleotides, the CDR3 is TGCGCCAGCAGCTCGGGGACAGTCTACAATGAGCAGTTCTTC. The full variable domain, in which reference TRBV5-1 and TRBJ2-1 provide the parts outside the CDR3, is KAGVTQTPRYLIKTRGQQVTLSCSPISGHRSVSWYQQTPGQGLQFLFEYFSETQRNKGNFPGRFSGRQFSNSRSEMNVSTLELGDSALYLCASSSGTVYNEQFFGPGTRLTVL.

The genes are TRBV18 and TRBJ1-1; no firm D call. V lost 3 bases and J 5 bases, leaving 10 bases between the germline ends. CDR3 size: 13 residues. The germline CDR1 and CDR2 sequences are KGHSH and LQKENI. The CDR3 protein is CASSPGVMTEAFF. The DNA for the CDR3 is TGTGCCAGCTCACCCGGCGTAATGACTGAAGCTTTCTTT.

V usage is TRBV5-1 and J usage is TRBJ1-3; tentatively, D is TRBD1 (6 bases). Germline V gene lookup returns CDR1 SGHRS and CDR2 YFSETQ. This CDR3 region has 15 residues. Trimming cost V 4 bases and J 0 bases, with 11 bases left between them. The CDR3 DNA is TGCGCCAGCAGCACCCCGGACAGCTCTGGAAACACCATATATTTT. This gives the protein CASSTPDSSGNTIYF. The variable domain in full, completed from reference TRBV5-1 and TRBJ1-3, reads KAGVTQTPRYLIKTRGQQVTLSCSPISGHRSVSWYQQTPGQGLQFLFEYFSETQRNKGNFPGRFSGRQFSNSRSEMNVSTLELGDSALYLCASSTPDSSGNTIYFGEGSWLTVV.

This sequence joins TRBV29-1 and TRBJ1-1, with a weak D call TRBD1 (6 bases). Germline CDR1 and CDR2: SQVTM and ANQGSEA. The V end lost 6 bases, the J end lost 0 bases, and 11 bases lay between the germline ends. The CDR3 runs to 13 residues. Written as DNA, the CDR3 is TGCAGCGTCACGGGACAAATGAACACTGAAGCTTTCTTT. Translated: CSVTGQMNTEAFF. Combining the CDR3 with reference TRBV29-1 and TRBJ1-1 gives the whole variable domain SAVISQKPSRDICQRGTSLTIQCQVDSQVTMMFWYRQQPGQSLTLIATANQGSEATYESGFVIDKFPISRPNLTFSTLTVSNMSPEDSSIYLCSVTGQMNTEAFFGQGTRLTVV.

CDR3 loop: CASRSGTSGTGELFF. CDR3 sequence (DNA): TGTGCCAGCAGGTCCGGGACTAGCGGAACCGGGGAGCTGTTTTTT. The chain is built from TRBV6-5 and TRBJ2-2; 11 positions agree with TRBD2. Germline CDR1 reads MNHEY; CDR2 reads SVGAGI. The CDR3 length is 15 residues. The junction had 5 bases not matched to a gene; V was cut back by 6 bases and J by 5 bases.

The chain links TRBV4-2 to TRBJ2-1; TRBD2 agrees at 13 bases. This CDR3 region has 16 residues. Germline CDR1 is LGHNA and CDR2 is YNFKEQ. J was trimmed by 7 bases and V by 2 bases; bases with no gene match: 5. The CDR3 DNA follows: TGTGCCAGCAGCCAATCCCGGGGACTAGCGGGAAATGAGCAGTTCTTC. This encodes CASSQSRGLAGNEQFF.

This clone has only one observation. This sequence joins TRBV21-1 and TRBJ2-7; the table's D call TRBD1 went unverified against the DNA. TRBV21-1 constitutes a pseudogene. The CDR3 has 14 residues. CDR3 in amino acids: CANLQGRSSYEQYF. CDR3 nucleotide sequence: TGTGCCAACCTACAGGGAAGGAGCTCCTACGAGCAGTACTTC.

The CDR3 DNA is TGTGCCAGCAGCCAGAGCTCCTATAATTCACCCCTCCACTTT. Its protein product is CASSQSSYNSPLHF. J is TRBJ1-6 and V is TRBV6-5, with D uncertain. The germline gives CDR1 MNHEY, CDR2 SVGAGI. The length of the CDR3 is 14 residues. V dropped 6 bases and J dropped 0 bases, with 6 bases sitting between them.

The rearrangement joins TRBV4-2 to TRBJ1-3; no definite D call. The CDR3 contains 17 residues. V shed 0 bases and J shed 2 bases, with 14 bases lying between them. The germline V gene has CDR1 LGHNA and CDR2 YNFKEQ. The CDR3, as DNA: TGTGCCAGCAGCCAAGACCAGCCACAGACCACTGGAAACACCATATATTTT. This codes for CASSQDQPQTTGNTIYF.

The CDR3: CASRPSTVQPQHF. For the CDR3, the DNA is TGTGCCAGCCGCCCAAGCACGGTCCAGCCCCAGCATTTT. The V and J genes are TRBV27 and TRBJ1-5; D is undetermined. V was trimmed by 8 bases and J by 7 bases, leaving 15 bases between them. Germline CDR1 reads MNHEY; CDR2 reads SMNVEV (reference sequence). This CDR3 spans 13 amino acids.

This clone was detected only a few times. The chain has TRBV7-9 and TRBJ1-1, with D maybe TRBD1 (5 bases). V shed 5 bases and J shed 6 bases, with 13 bases lying between them. The CDR3 consists of 13 residues. In germline, CDR1 is SEHNR, CDR2 FQNEAQ (reference sequence). CDR3: CASSRGTEAEAFF. CDR3 nucleotides: TGTGCCAGCAGCCGAGGGACGGAAGCTGAAGCTTTCTTT. Complete variable domain (other parts from reference TRBV7-9 and TRBJ1-1): DTGVSQNPRHKITKRGQNVTFRCDPISEHNRLYWYRQTLGQGPEFLTYFQNEAQLEKSRLLSDRFSAERPKGSFSTLEIQRTEQGDSAMYLCASSRGTEAEAFFGQGTRLTVV.

The chain joins TRBV23-1 to TRBJ1-2; D unclear. TRBV23-1 is an ORF for which the function is uncertain. This CDR3 comprises 13 residues. Trimming took 2 bases from V and 2 from J, leaving 6 bases between them. CDR3 bases: TGCGCCAGCAGTCAACAGCGAAACTATGGCTACACCTTC. As protein: CASSQQRNYGYTF.